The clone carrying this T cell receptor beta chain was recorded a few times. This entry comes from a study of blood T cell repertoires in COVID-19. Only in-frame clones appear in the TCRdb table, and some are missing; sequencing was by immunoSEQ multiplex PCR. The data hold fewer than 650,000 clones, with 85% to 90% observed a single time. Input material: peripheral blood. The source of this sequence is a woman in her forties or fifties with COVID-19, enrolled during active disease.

The CDR3 DNA is TGCGCCAGCAGCTTGGCCGGGACAGGGGCGGCTGAAGCTTTCTTT. Translation gives CASSLAGTGAAEAFF. The chain employs TRBV5-1 and TRBJ1-1; TRBD1 matches 10 bases. CDR1 is SGHRS, CDR2 YFSETQ, per germline. Unmatched junction bases numbered 5, after V lost 0 bases and J lost 6 bases. The CDR3 is 15 amino acids.